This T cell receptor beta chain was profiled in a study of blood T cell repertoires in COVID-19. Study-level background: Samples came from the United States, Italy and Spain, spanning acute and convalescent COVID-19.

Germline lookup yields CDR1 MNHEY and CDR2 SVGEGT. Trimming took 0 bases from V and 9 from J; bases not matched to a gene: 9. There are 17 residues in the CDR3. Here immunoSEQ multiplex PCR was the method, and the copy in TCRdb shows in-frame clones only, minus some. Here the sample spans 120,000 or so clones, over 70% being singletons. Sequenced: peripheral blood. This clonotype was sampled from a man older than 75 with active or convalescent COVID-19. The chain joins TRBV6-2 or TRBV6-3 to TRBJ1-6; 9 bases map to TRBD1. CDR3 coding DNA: TGTGCCAGCAGTTACTCGACTTCGGACAGGGGCGGTTCACCCCTCCACTTT. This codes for CASSYSTSDRGGSPLHF.